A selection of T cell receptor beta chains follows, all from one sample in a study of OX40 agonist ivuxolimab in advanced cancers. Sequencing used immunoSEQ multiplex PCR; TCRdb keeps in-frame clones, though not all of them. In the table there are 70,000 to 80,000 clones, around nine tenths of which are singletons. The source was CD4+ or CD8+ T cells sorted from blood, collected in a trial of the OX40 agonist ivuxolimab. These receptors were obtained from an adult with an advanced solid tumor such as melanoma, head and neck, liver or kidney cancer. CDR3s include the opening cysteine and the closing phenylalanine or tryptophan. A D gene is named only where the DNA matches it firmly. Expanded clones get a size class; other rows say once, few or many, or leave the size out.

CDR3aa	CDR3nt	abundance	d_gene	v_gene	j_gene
CASSLAQPQHF	TGTGCCAGCAGCTTAGCCCAGCCCCAGCATTTT	.	.	TRBV7-2	TRBJ1-5
CASRDSGGPYNEQFF	TGTGCCAGCAGGGATAGCGGGGGACCTTACAATGAGCAGTTCTTC	few	TRBD2	TRBV27	TRBJ2-1
CASSSPQDGRYQETQYF	TGTGCCAGCAGCTCCCCCCAGGACGGGAGGTACCAAGAGACCCAGTACTTC	.	TRBD2	TRBV7-2	TRBJ2-5
CASSTWTSVAYEQYF	TGTGCCAGCAGTACCTGGACTAGCGTAGCCTACGAGCAGTACTTC	.	TRBD2	TRBV6-5	TRBJ2-7
CASSSQGQGSTDTQYF	TGTGCCAGCAGTTCACAAGGACAGGGAAGCACAGATACGCAGTATTTT	.	TRBD1	TRBV27	TRBJ2-3
CASGGPGLETQYF	TGTGCCAGTGGGGGGCCGGGTTTGGAGACCCAGTACTTC	.	.	TRBV28	TRBJ2-5
CASSEVAGAADNEQFF	TGCGCCAGCAGCGAGGTAGCGGGAGCGGCAGACAATGAGCAGTTCTTC	.	TRBD2	TRBV5-1	TRBJ2-1
CASSPSFTRHKNTGELFF	TGCGCCAGCAGCCCGAGCTTCACCCGACATAAGAACACCGGGGAGCTGTTTTTT	.	.	TRBV5-1	TRBJ2-2
CASRPQGAGNQPQHF	TGTGCCAGCAGACCTCAGGGGGCTGGCAATCAGCCCCAGCATTTT	.	TRBD1	TRBV6-5	TRBJ1-5
CASSQEVGGAVSSYNEQFF	TGCGCCAGCAGCCAAGAGGTGGGCGGGGCGGTAAGCTCCTACAATGAGCAGTTCTTC	.	.	TRBV4-3	TRBJ2-1
CASRGTGDSNQPQHF	TGTGCCAGCAGAGGGACAGGGGATAGCAATCAGCCCCAGCATTTT	.	TRBD1	TRBV2	TRBJ1-5
CASRMGGLVSGNTIYF	TGTGCCAGCCGAATGGGGGGTTTGGTCTCTGGAAACACCATATATTTT	.	.	TRBV7-2	TRBJ1-3
CASSSGQGLREQYF	TGCGCCAGCAGCTCCGGACAGGGATTGAGGGAGCAGTACTTC	.	TRBD1	TRBV5-1	TRBJ2-7
CASSLSSGSTDTQYF	TGTGCCAGCAGTCTAAGTAGCGGGAGCACAGATACGCAGTATTTT	.	TRBD2	TRBV6-5	TRBJ2-3
CASSGESSYNSPLHF	TGTGCCAGCAGTGGAGAGTCCTCCTATAATTCACCCCTCCACTTT	.	.	TRBV28	TRBJ1-6
CASSLRGQGVRSEKLFF	TGTGCCAGCAGTTTAAGGGGACAGGGGGTAAGGAGTGAAAAACTGTTTTTT	.	TRBD1	TRBV27	TRBJ1-4
CASSQGSGGLTGELFF	TGTGCCAGCAGCCAAGGGTCGGGGGGCTTAACCGGGGAGCTGTTTTTT	.	.	TRBV4-2	TRBJ2-2
CASLPDIGNQPQHF	TGTGCCAGTCTTCCGGACATCGGCAATCAGCCCCAGCATTTT	once	.	TRBV2	TRBJ1-5
CASKLTGGSEQFF	TGTGCCAGCAAACTTACAGGGGGCAGTGAGCAGTTCTTC	.	TRBD1	TRBV28	TRBJ2-1
CASSQDSFQATNEKLFF	TGTGCCAGCAGCCAGGACAGTTTCCAAGCAACTAATGAAAAACTGTTTTTT	.	.	TRBV4-2	TRBJ1-4
CASSTNQETQYF	TGTGCCAGCAGCACCAACCAAGAGACCCAGTACTTC	.	.	TRBV11-2	TRBJ2-5
CAWSVNLAGSYEQYF	TGTGCCTGGAGTGTTAATTTAGCGGGCTCCTACGAGCAGTACTTC	.	TRBD2	TRBV30	TRBJ2-7
CASSMIGRESYEQYF	TGTGCCAGTAGTATGATAGGCAGGGAGAGTTACGAGCAGTACTTC	.	.	TRBV19	TRBJ2-7
CAWSPTGEGYTF	TGTGCCTGGTCTCCTACAGGGGAAGGCTACACCTTC	.	TRBD1	TRBV30	TRBJ1-2
CASSLSRLVASFAGELFF	TGTGCCAGCAGTTTATCAAGGCTCGTTGCTAGTTTCGCCGGGGAGCTGTTTTTT	once	.	TRBV27	TRBJ2-2
CASSFEGGELFF	TGTGCCAGCAGCTTTGAGGGCGGGGAGCTGTTTTTT	.	.	TRBV7-9	TRBJ2-2
CASSLSGGTGELFF	TGTGCCAGCAGCTTAAGCGGGGGGACCGGGGAGCTGTTTTTT	once	TRBD2	TRBV7-2	TRBJ2-2
CASSYARSYEQYF	TGTGCCAGCAGTTACGCCCGAAGCTACGAGCAGTACTTC	.	.	TRBV6-6	TRBJ2-7
CASSEGAAYEQYF	TGTGCCAGCAGCGAAGGCGCCGCCTACGAGCAGTACTTC	.	.	TRBV11-3	TRBJ2-7
CASSDTQGNNEQFF	TGCGCCAGCAGTGATACCCAGGGAAACAATGAGCAGTTCTTC	once	.	TRBV10-1	TRBJ2-1
CASTTPGQRRNEQFF	TGTGCCAGTACCACTCCGGGGCAGAGGCGCAATGAGCAGTTCTTC	.	.	TRBV19	TRBJ2-1
CASSTRDRGGQPQHF	TGTGCCAGCAGTACCCGGGACAGGGGTGGGCAGCCCCAGCATTTT	.	TRBD1	TRBV2	TRBJ1-5
CSVETPSGETQYF	TGCAGCGTTGAAACCCCGTCGGGAGAGACCCAGTACTTC	.	.	TRBV29-1	TRBJ2-5
CSVEQVSNEQYF	TGCAGCGTTGAACAGGTCTCCAACGAGCAGTACTTC	.	.	TRBV29-1	TRBJ2-7
CASLLEGTQNTEAFF	TGTGCCAGCCTCTTGGAGGGAACCCAGAACACTGAAGCTTTCTTT	few	.	TRBV2	TRBJ1-1
CASSREGDTEAFF	TGTGCCTCCTCCCGGGAGGGGGACACTGAAGCTTTCTTT	few	.	TRBV6-1	TRBJ1-1
CASSLLGGGPYNEQFF	TGTGCCAGCAGTTTATTAGGAGGGGGCCCCTACAATGAGCAGTTCTTC	.	.	TRBV28	TRBJ2-1